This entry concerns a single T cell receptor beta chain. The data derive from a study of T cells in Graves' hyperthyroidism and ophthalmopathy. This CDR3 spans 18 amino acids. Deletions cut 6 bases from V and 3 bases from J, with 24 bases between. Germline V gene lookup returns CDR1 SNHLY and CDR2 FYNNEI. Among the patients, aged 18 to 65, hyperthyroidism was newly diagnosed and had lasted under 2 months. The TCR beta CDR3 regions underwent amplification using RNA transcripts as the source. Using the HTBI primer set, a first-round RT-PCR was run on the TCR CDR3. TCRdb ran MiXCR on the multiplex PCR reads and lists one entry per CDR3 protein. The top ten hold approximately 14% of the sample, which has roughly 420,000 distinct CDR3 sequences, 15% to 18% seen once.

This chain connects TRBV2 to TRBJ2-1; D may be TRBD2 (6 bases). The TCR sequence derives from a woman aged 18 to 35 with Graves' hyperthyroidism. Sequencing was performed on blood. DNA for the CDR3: TGTGCCAGCAGAGGACGGGGGTGCGCCCCCCCATACTACAATGAGCAGTTCTTC. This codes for CASRGRGCAPPYYNEQFF. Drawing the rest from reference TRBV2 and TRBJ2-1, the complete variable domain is EPEVTQTPSHQVTQMGQEVILRCVPISNHLYFYWYRQILGQKVEFLVSFYNNEISEKSEIFDDQFSVERPDGSNFTLKIRSTKLEDSAMYFCASRGRGCAPPYYNEQFFGPGTRLTVL.